The 25 T cell receptor beta chains below all came from one sample that was sequenced in a study of blood T cell repertoires in COVID-19. Sequencing used immunoSEQ multiplex PCR; TCRdb keeps in-frame clones, though not all of them. The sample includes under 150,000 clones, approximately 87% of them seen just once. Specimen: peripheral blood. Receptors were obtained from a man between 25 and 39 years old with acute or convalescent COVID-19.

The chain combines TRBV6-5 with TRBJ1-2, with 8 bases fitting TRBD1. V lost 10 bases, J lost 2 bases, and 9 bases stayed unmatched. The germline CDR1 and CDR2 sequences are MNHEY and SVGAGI. This CDR3 region has 14 residues. The CDR3 bases are TGTGCCACCGCCGGCAGGGGGCGCAACTATGGCTACACCTTC. It specifies CATAGRGRNYGYTF.

This clone was recorded once. The chain has TRBV27 and TRBJ1-1; a possible D gene is TRBD1 (5 bases). This CDR3 region has 15 residues. CDR1 MNHEY and CDR2 SMNVEV come from the germline V gene (reference sequence). Trimming stripped 5 bases from V and 3 bases from J, with 16 bases between. CDR3 sequence (DNA): TGTGCCAGCAGTAAGCGGGGGGGAGGGGACACTGAAGCTTTCTTT. Protein product: CASSKRGGGDTEAFF.

This clone has a single count. The chain links TRBV6-5 to TRBJ1-2; TRBD1 aligns across 7 bases. This CDR3 is built from 13 residues. Germline CDR1 and CDR2: MNHEY and SVGAGI. V lost 4 bases to trimming and J lost 8 bases; unmatched junction nucleotides: 7. CDR3 nucleotide sequence: TGTGCCAGCAGTTCCCCTATGACAGGGGGCTACACCTTC. Its translation: CASSSPMTGGYTF.

This chain links TRBV19 with TRBJ1-5; TRBD1 agrees at 10 bases. J lost 7 bases, V lost 7 bases, and 7 bases had no gene match. This CDR3 has 14 residues. Per the germline V gene, CDR1 is LNHDA and CDR2 is SQIVND (reference sequence). The DNA for the CDR3 is TGTGCCAGTAAGGCGACAGGGGGCGGACAGCCCCAGCATTTT. It specifies CASKATGGGQPQHF.

The gene calls are TRBV5-5 and TRBJ2-1; D is unresolved. CDR1 and CDR2 from the germline V gene are SGHKS and YYEKEE (reference sequence). V shed 4 bases and J shed 7 bases, with 6 bases lying between them. This CDR3 is built from 11 residues. CDR3 protein: CASSQFNEQFF. In nucleotides, the CDR3 is TGTGCCAGCAGCCAGTTTAATGAGCAGTTCTTC. Full variable domain (rest looked up from reference TRBV5-5 and TRBJ2-1): DAGVTQSPTHLIKTRGQQVTLRCSPISGHKSVSWYQQVLGQGPQFIFQYYEKEERGRGNFPDRFSARQFPNYSSELNVNALLLGDSALYLCASSQFNEQFFGPGTRLTVL.

CDR3 residues: CASSIRTGANNQPQHF. For the CDR3, the DNA is TGTGCCAGTAGTATAAGGACAGGGGCTAACAATCAGCCCCAGCATTTT. The chain recombines TRBV19 with TRBJ1-5, with TRBD1 matching 9 bases. Germline V lookup: CDR1 LNHDA, CDR2 SQIVND (reference sequence). This CDR3 is built from 16 residues. With V trimmed by 2 bases and J by 3 bases, 5 bases remained unmatched.

This sequence joins TRBV19 and TRBJ2-3; D perhaps matches TRBD2 (6 bases). CDR3 length: 15 amino acids. V was cut by 3 bases and J by 0 bases, with 10 bases left in between. The germline V gene has CDR1 LNHDA and CDR2 SQIVND (reference sequence). CDR3 amino acids: CASSIGGMSTDTQYF. CDR3 nucleotides: TGTGCCAGTAGTATTGGGGGGATGAGCACAGATACGCAGTATTTT.

The rearrangement uses TRBV15 and TRBJ2-1, with D perhaps matching TRBD1 (6 bases). This CDR3 is built from 17 residues. V lost 5 bases, J lost 0 bases, and 17 bases lay in between. Per the germline V gene, CDR1 is LNHNV and CDR2 is YYDKDF (reference sequence). The CDR3 is CATSGLGGVSSYNEQFF. CDR3 sequence (DNA): TGTGCCACCAGCGGGCTTGGGGGCGTGAGCTCCTACAATGAGCAGTTCTTC.

The chain joins TRBV24-1 to TRBJ2-3, with 13 bases that match TRBD2. The germline CDR1 and CDR2 sequences are KGHDR and SFDVKD. The junction had 3 bases not matched to a gene; V was cut back by 3 bases and J by 4 bases. This CDR3 has 16 amino acids. The CDR3 reads CATSDPGLAGADTQYF. As DNA, the CDR3 is TGTGCCACCAGTGATCCCGGACTAGCGGGGGCAGATACGCAGTATTTT.

The chain has TRBV2 and TRBJ2-7; 9 positions agree with TRBD2. The V gene's germline CDR1 is SNHLY and CDR2 FYNNEI. V dropped 7 bases and J dropped 5; count of bases not matched to a gene: 12. The CDR3 covers 15 residues. The CDR3 is CASKLGSGSFHEQYV. CDR3 bases: TGTGCCAGCAAGTTAGGTAGCGGGAGCTTCCACGAGCAGTACGTC.

The chain joins TRBV4-2 to TRBJ1-5; 7 positions match TRBD1. J lost 3 bases, V lost 4 bases, and 3 bases had no gene match. The germline CDR1 and CDR2 sequences are LGHNA and YNFKEQ. The CDR3 runs 14 residues. The CDR3 coding sequence is TGTGCCAGCAGCCTGGGACAGAACAATCAGCCCCAGCATTTT. Translated: CASSLGQNNQPQHF.

This clone was counted once. The V gene is TRBV7-2, the J gene TRBJ1-1; 9 nucleotides line up with TRBD1. V trimming: 5 bases; J trimming: 4 bases; junction bases outside the gene matches: 2. CDR1 is SGHTA and CDR2 is FQGNSA in the germline V gene. The CDR3 has 13 residues. DNA of the CDR3: TGTGCCAGCAGCGTGGGACAGGGCACTGAAGCTTTCTTT. Protein product: CASSVGQGTEAFF. Full variable domain (outside the CDR3, taken from reference TRBV7-2 and TRBJ1-1): GAGVSQSPSNKVTEKGKDVELRCDPISGHTALYWYRQSLGQGLEFLIYFQGNSAPDKSGLPSDRFSAERTGGSVSTLTIQRTQQEDSAVYLCASSVGQGTEAFFGQGTRLTVV.

The chain couples TRBV11-2 to TRBJ2-5, with D possibly TRBD1 on 6 matching bases. Between the trimmed V and J ends, which lost 1 base and 2 bases, there was a span of 11 bases. Per germline, CDR1 SGHAT and CDR2 FQNNGV. This CDR3 is built from 15 residues. DNA of the CDR3: TGTGCCAGCAGCTTAGGGGGAACAGGGCAAGAGACCCAGTACTTC. It codes for CASSLGGTGQETQYF.

This chain joins TRBV30 and TRBJ1-4; a possible D gene is TRBD1 (6 bases). The CDR3 length is 14 residues. CDR1 and CDR2 (germline): GTSNPN, SVGIG (reference sequence). Trimming cost V 0 bases and J 8 bases, with 13 bases left between them. As DNA, the CDR3 is TGTGCCTGGAGTGTACCCAGGACAGTCGAAAAACTGTTTTTT. Its translation is CAWSVPRTVEKLFF.

J is TRBJ1-6 and V is TRBV9, with TRBD1 matching over 8 bases. The V gene end was trimmed by 3 bases and the J gene end by 7 bases; junction bases not matched to a gene: 3. The germline CDR1 and CDR2 sequences are SGDLS and YYNGEE. The CDR3 covers 14 residues. The CDR3 loop is CASSEGQANSPLHF. CDR3 in DNA: TGTGCCAGCAGCGAGGGACAGGCCAATTCACCCCTCCACTTT.

This chain connects TRBV4-3 to TRBJ2-2, with TRBD2 matching over 10 bases. Germline V CDR1 and CDR2: LGHNA, YSLEER. The CDR3 is 16 residues long. Unmatched junction bases numbered 6, after V lost 0 bases and J lost 8 bases. For the CDR3, the DNA is TGCGCCAGCAGCCAAGATCGGCTAGCGGGGGCAGGGGAGCTGTTTTTT. Protein: CASSQDRLAGAGELFF.

The genes are TRBV12-3 or TRBV12-4 and TRBJ1-1; D is unresolved. The CDR3 has 13 amino acids. The V end lost 2 bases, the J end lost 1 base, and 5 bases lay between the germline ends. This chain's CDR3 is CASSLRENTEAFF. CDR3 nucleotides: TGTGCCAGCAGTTTACGAGAGAACACTGAAGCTTTCTTT.

The chain employs TRBV4-1 and TRBJ1-5; 7 bases match TRBD1. Unmatched junction bases numbered 0, after V lost 3 bases and J lost 4 bases. The CDR3 is 13 amino acids. The germline V gene encodes CDR1 MGHRA and CDR2 YSYEKL. The chain's CDR3 is CASSQDRNQPQHF. Here the CDR3 DNA reads TGCGCCAGCAGCCAGGACAGGAATCAGCCCCAGCATTTT.

The genes are TRBV7-9 and TRBJ1-6; no clear D gene. This CDR3 region has 14 residues. Deletions cut 1 base from V and 7 bases from J, with 8 bases between. Germline V gives CDR1 SEHNR, CDR2 FQNEAQ (reference sequence). As DNA, the CDR3 is TGTGCCAGCAGCTTAGACACCCGAAATTCACCCCTCCACTTT. Translated, it gives CASSLDTRNSPLHF.

The gene calls are TRBV10-2 and TRBJ2-3; 7 nucleotides align to TRBD2. Germline V lookup: CDR1 WSHSY, CDR2 SAAADI. The junction had 7 bases not matched to a gene; V was cut back by 9 bases and J by 1 base. The CDR3 spans 14 residues. CDR3 sequence reads: CASRASGGTDTQYF. The CDR3 DNA is TGCGCCAGTAGAGCTAGCGGAGGCACAGATACGCAGTATTTT.

This chain links TRBV5-3 with TRBJ2-3; tentative D call: TRBD2 (6 bases). TRBV5-3 is identified as an open reading frame with a role that is uncertain. V was trimmed by 4 bases and J by 1 base, leaving 16 bases between them. CDR3 length: 16 residues. CDR3: CARSLSTRRGTDTQYF. The CDR3 DNA reads TGTGCCAGAAGCCTCTCGACTAGAAGAGGCACAGATACGCAGTATTTT.

V gene TRBV5-6 combines with J gene TRBJ2-5; tentatively, D is TRBD1 (6 bases). This CDR3 contains 16 residues. The V end was cut by 4 bases, the J end by 5 bases, with 21 bases between. Germline-derived CDR1 and CDR2 are SGHDT and YYEEEE. The CDR3 region is CASSIQGRPGLETQYF. In nucleotides, the CDR3 is TGTGCCAGCAGCATCCAGGGGCGGCCGGGGCTTGAGACCCAGTACTTC.

The chain is built from TRBV10-3 and TRBJ2-5, with 9 bases matching TRBD1. Trimming removed 6 bases from V and 2 bases from J; junction bases left unmatched: 1. There are 13 residues in the CDR3. CDR1 is ENHRY, CDR2 SYGVKD, per germline. DNA for the CDR3: TGTGCCATCAGGGGGACAGGGCAAGAGACCCAGTACTTC. Protein: CAIRGTGQETQYF.

The DNA of the CDR3 is TGTGCCTGGAGTGTACTAGCGGGGGCCCTCACCGGGGAGCTGTTTTTT. Amino acids: CAWSVLAGALTGELFF. This chain connects TRBV30 to TRBJ2-2, with 11 bases lining up with TRBD2. This CDR3 spans 16 amino acids. In germline, CDR1 is GTSNPN, CDR2 SVGIG (reference sequence). With 0 bases clipped from V and 4 bases from J, the junction kept 4 bases outside the gene matches.

A single count supports this clone. The chain is built from TRBV10-3 and TRBJ2-1; perhaps TRBD2 as D (5 bases). V lost 2 bases, J lost 0 bases, and 17 bases lay in between. This CDR3 spans 18 amino acids. The germline CDR1 and CDR2 sequences are ENHRY and SYGVKD. In DNA, the CDR3 is TGTGCCATCAGTGAGAACGGAGGAACCCGGGGCTCCTACAATGAGCAGTTCTTC. Encoded protein: CAISENGGTRGSYNEQFF.